The next 18 T cell receptor beta chains were all read from a single sample in a study of T cell responses to AZD1222 COVID-19 vaccine. Assay used: immunoSEQ multiplex PCR; TCRdb lists only in-frame clones, some missing. The sample consists of about 99,000 clones, around nine tenths of them appearing once. The sample in question was peripheral blood, obtained on day 0 of AZD1222 vaccination. The receptors were gathered from an adult in good health.

The CDR3 loop is CASSSLSGGQSTDTQYF. The CDR3 DNA sequence: TGTGCCAGCAGCTCACTTAGCGGGGGGCAGAGCACAGATACGCAGTATTTT. This chain joins TRBV5-5 and TRBJ2-3, with 10 bases lining up with TRBD2. Germline lookup yields CDR1 SGHKS and CDR2 YYEKEE (reference sequence). After removal of 3 bases from V and 0 bases from J, the junction contained 7 bases not matched to a gene. This CDR3 is built from 17 residues.

The chain employs TRBV5-4 and TRBJ1-1; D not certain. The CDR3 runs 11 residues. CDR1 is SGHNT, CDR2 YYREEE, per germline (reference sequence). V dropped 0 bases and J dropped 11 bases, with 8 bases sitting between them. The CDR3 loop reads CASSLGMEAFF. The CDR3 DNA is TGTGCCAGCAGCTTGGGAATGGAGGCTTTCTTT.

J is TRBJ1-2 and V is TRBV12-3 or TRBV12-4, with D hard to call. The CDR3 consists of 12 residues. V was cut by 3 bases and J by 4 bases, with 6 bases left in between. The CDR3 coding sequence is TGTGCCAGCAGTTTTGGTCTCTATGGCTACACCTTC. It specifies CASSFGLYGYTF.

The genes are TRBV29-1 and TRBJ1-3; TRBD1 matches 8 bases. The CDR3 sequence is 14 residues long. V shed 6 bases and J 0 bases; nucleotides not matched to a gene: 4. Germline loops: CDR1 SQVTM, CDR2 ANQGSEA. CDR3 region: CSVPGTGSGNTIYF. In DNA, the CDR3 is TGCAGCGTGCCCGGGACAGGCTCTGGAAACACCATATATTTT.

V and J are TRBV25-1 and TRBJ2-5; D tentatively reads TRBD1 or TRBD2 (7 bases each). Germline loops: CDR1 MGHDK, CDR2 SYGVNS. There are 14 residues in the CDR3. The V end was cut by 2 bases, the J end by 5 bases, with 12 bases between. This CDR3 reads CASSERQGGETQYF. For the CDR3, the DNA is TGTGCCAGCAGTGAACGGCAGGGGGGGGAGACCCAGTACTTC. The complete variable domain, with remaining parts taken from reference TRBV25-1 and TRBJ2-5, reads EADIYQTPRYLVIGTGKKITLECSQTMGHDKMYWYQQDPGMELHLIHYSYGVNSTEKGDLSSESTVSRIRTEHFPLTLESARPSHTSQYLCASSERQGGETQYFGPGTRLLVL.

In this sample, this clone turned up a few times. The chain joins TRBV7-9 to TRBJ1-2; possible D gene TRBD1, 6 bases. CDR1 SEHNR and CDR2 FQNEAQ come from the germline V gene (reference sequence). V lost 2 bases and J 4 bases, leaving 17 bases between the germline ends. The CDR3 spans 16 residues. The CDR3 loop is CASSLSPLEGGYGYTF. The CDR3 DNA reads as TGTGCCAGCAGCTTATCACCCCTTGAGGGGGGCTATGGCTACACCTTC.

The CDR3 protein is CASSENGVPNGYTF. CDR3 DNA sequence: TGTGCCAGCAGTGAAAATGGGGTTCCAAATGGCTACACCTTC. The chain joins TRBV6-1 to TRBJ1-2; D not certain. The germline V and J ends were trimmed by 2 bases and 6 bases, with 13 bases remaining between them. The CDR3 spans 14 residues. Germline V CDR1 and CDR2: MNHNS, SASEGT.

The genes are TRBV9 and TRBJ2-3; D is uncertain. The V and J ends lost 0 bases and 0 bases respectively, with 8 bases between them. Per germline, CDR1 SGDLS and CDR2 YYNGEE. The CDR3 spans 15 residues. CDR3 sequence: CASSVGPGSTDTQYF. The CDR3 nucleotides read TGTGCCAGCAGCGTAGGGCCAGGTAGCACAGATACGCAGTATTTT.

V and J are TRBV28 and TRBJ1-5; D is unresolved. Trimming removed 6 bases from V and 7 bases from J, with 13 bases in between. Germline lookup yields CDR1 MDHEN and CDR2 SYDVKM. This CDR3 has 13 residues. CDR3 DNA: TGTGCCAGCAGCACGGTCCTCGTCCAGCCCCAGCATTTT. The encoded protein is CASSTVLVQPQHF.

This clone showed up just once. V gene TRBV19 combines with J gene TRBJ2-7; D may match TRBD1 or TRBD2 (6 bases each). The CDR3 runs 13 residues. V was cut by 7 bases and J by 2 bases, with 12 bases left in between. The V gene's germline CDR1 is LNHDA and CDR2 SQIVND (reference sequence). The CDR3 nucleotides read TGTGCCAGTAAGGGGGGTCCAGCCTACGAGCAGTACTTC. This encodes CASKGGPAYEQYF.

The genes are TRBV28 and TRBJ2-1; TRBD2 agrees at 9 bases. The CDR3 contains 15 residues. Germline-derived CDR1 and CDR2 are MDHEN and SYDVKM. The trim removed 10 bases at V and 4 bases at J, leaving 11 bases unmatched. CDR3 DNA: TGTGCCACCTCCCCCGGGACTAGCTTTTACAATGAGCAGTTCTTC. Translation: CATSPGTSFYNEQFF.

The chain combines TRBV4-2 with TRBJ2-2; 13 bases are a match to TRBD2. The CDR3 extends over 17 amino acids. The V gene's germline CDR1 is LGHNA and CDR2 YNFKEQ. With V trimmed by 5 bases and J by 2 bases, 5 bases remained unmatched. CDR3 nucleotide sequence: TGTGCCAGCAGCACGACTAGCGGGAGGCTCAACACCGGGGAGCTGTTTTTT. Translating it yields CASSTTSGRLNTGELFF.

This chain links TRBV10-2 with TRBJ1-1; 8 nucleotides align to TRBD1. Germline assignment: CDR1 WSHSY and CDR2 SAAADI. V was pared by 10 bases and J by 6 bases, with 10 bases of the junction left unmatched. The CDR3 has 13 residues. CDR3 DNA: TGCGCCACTAGGACAGGGTTTAACCCTGAAGCTTTCTTT. This translates into CATRTGFNPEAFF.

This clone came up once. The chain links TRBV2 to TRBJ2-2, with D hard to call. In germline, CDR1 is SNHLY, CDR2 FYNNEI. The CDR3 spans 15 residues. The germline V and J ends were trimmed by 11 bases and 0 bases, with 16 bases remaining between them. The CDR3 here is CAGAVSLTNTGELFF. DNA of the CDR3: TGTGCCGGAGCAGTCTCTCTGACGAACACCGGGGAGCTGTTTTTT.

This chain links TRBV6-1 with TRBJ2-1; D gene uncertain. V was cut by 3 bases and J by 2 bases, with 2 bases left in between. Germline-derived CDR1 and CDR2 are MNHNS and SASEGT. The CDR3 sequence is 12 residues long. The CDR3 DNA sequence: TGTGCCAGCAGTGATGCCTACAATGAGCAGTTCTTC. This translates into CASSDAYNEQFF.

This chain uses TRBV2 with TRBJ2-7; D is unclear. Trimming shortened V by 4 bases and J by 4 bases, and 11 bases separated the two germline ends. Germline V lookup: CDR1 SNHLY, CDR2 FYNNEI. This CDR3 has 13 residues. The CDR3 bases are TGTGCCAGCAGTGTCTTAGTATATTACGAGCAGTACTTC. Protein: CASSVLVYYEQYF.

The V call is TRBV5-6, the J call TRBJ1-5, with a tentative D call TRBD1 (5 bases). The V end lost 3 bases, the J end lost 0 bases, and 10 bases lay between the germline ends. Germline V gene data show CDR1 as SGHDT and CDR2 as YYEEEE. This CDR3 spans 15 amino acids. CDR3 sequence: CASSYWGYSNQPQHF. The CDR3 DNA reads TGTGCCAGCAGCTATTGGGGGTATAGCAATCAGCCCCAGCATTTT.

The chain has TRBV6-2 or TRBV6-3 and TRBJ2-4; TRBD2 matches at 12 bases. Germline V gene sequence: CDR1 MNHEY, CDR2 SVGEGT. After removal of 0 bases from V and 0 bases from J, the junction contained 3 bases not matched to a gene. CDR3 length equals 18 residues. In DNA, the CDR3 is TGTGCCAGCAGTTACTCGACTAGCGGGGGCCAAGCCAAAAACATTCAGTACTTC. Translating it yields CASSYSTSGGQAKNIQYF.